Below, one TCR beta chain is given with its context. Its antigen is not identified. The sample originates from a study of cytomegalovirus exposure and HLA in healthy donors. PCR involved 60 Vbeta and 13 Jbeta primers. Assay used: immunoSEQ multiplex PCR; TCRdb lists only in-frame clones, some missing. This table holds 180,000 or so clones, approximately 82% found once. Findings and caveats of the study: What TCR beta sequences reportedly achieved was accurate prediction of HLA-A and HLA-B alleles in most subjects. Among TCR beta chains of equal frequency, HLA-associated ones were more clonally expanded in a later analysis. On later analysis, the bulk of CMV-associated TCR beta chains appeared to be HLA-restricted. In a later analysis, several top co-occurrence clusters appeared linked to parvovirus B19, influenza, CMV and Epstein-Barr virus.

V trimming: 1 base; J trimming: 6 bases; junction bases outside the gene matches: 6. The germline CDR1 and CDR2 sequences are KGHSH and LQKENI. This CDR3 is built from 16 residues. This clonotype was obtained from a male donor in good health and CMV-seronegative. Specimen: PBMCs. The chain is built from TRBV18 and TRBJ1-4; 9 bases are shared with TRBD1. The CDR3 DNA reads as TGTGCCAGCTCACCACTTGGACAGGGGCTCGATGAAAAACTGTTTTTT. Residues: CASSPLGQGLDEKLFF.